This T cell receptor (beta chain) is drawn from a study of blood T cell repertoires in COVID-19. Study-wide background: PBMCs, B-cell-depleted T cells, or T cells provided the cDNA or gDNA that made up the material.

Measured with immunoSEQ multiplex PCR; TCRdb has only the in-frame clones, and not every one. The sample yields roughly 280,000 clones, about 89% seen once. V was shortened by 4 bases and J by 0 bases, with 12 bases between the two germline ends. The CDR3 totals 15 residues. The germline V gene has CDR1 SGHRS and CDR2 YFSETQ. The rearrangement links TRBV5-1 to TRBJ2-3; tentative D call: TRBD1 (5 bases). The sequence derives from a middle-aged man with active or convalescent COVID-19. The sample consisted of peripheral blood. CDR3 sequence: CASSVRASSTDTQYF. CDR3 DNA: TGCGCCAGCAGCGTCAGGGCCTCTAGCACAGATACGCAGTATTTT.